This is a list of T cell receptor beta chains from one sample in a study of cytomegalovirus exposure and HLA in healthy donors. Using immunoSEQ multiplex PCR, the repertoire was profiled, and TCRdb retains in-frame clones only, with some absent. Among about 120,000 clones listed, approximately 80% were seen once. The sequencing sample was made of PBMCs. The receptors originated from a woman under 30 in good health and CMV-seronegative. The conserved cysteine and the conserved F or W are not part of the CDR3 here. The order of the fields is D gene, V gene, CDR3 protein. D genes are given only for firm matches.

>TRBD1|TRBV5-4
ASSPGTGGSYTEAF
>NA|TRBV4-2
ASSQVIIRDTGELF
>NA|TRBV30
AWSLKMVLEDTEAF
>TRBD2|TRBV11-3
ASSSPIGGGTNEQF
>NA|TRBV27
ASSPKRTGNTEAF
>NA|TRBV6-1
ASSEARFAEAF
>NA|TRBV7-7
ASSLGQTDTQY
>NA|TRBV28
ASSRDTGELF
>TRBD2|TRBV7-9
ASSPAPGLAVGGELF
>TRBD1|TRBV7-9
ASSPRGTGDEKLF
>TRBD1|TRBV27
ASSPRTGVHQPQH
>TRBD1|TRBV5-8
ASSEIQGAWQPQH
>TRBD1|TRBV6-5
ASSSAGTGVHEQF
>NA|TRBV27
ASSSTVHNTEAF
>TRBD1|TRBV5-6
ASSLGQGGTEAF
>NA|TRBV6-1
ASKSGAGTGNTIY
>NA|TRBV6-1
ASRTQVANEKLF
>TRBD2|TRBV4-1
ASRAWEGSTGELF
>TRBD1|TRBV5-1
ASRAGQGSLNTEAF
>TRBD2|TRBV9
ASSVVSSGRQETQY
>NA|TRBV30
AWRGGGVGEAF
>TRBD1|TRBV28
ASSLWIRRDRGAEAF
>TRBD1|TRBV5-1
ASRGRDRETGELF
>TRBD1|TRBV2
ASSHTGAPEAF
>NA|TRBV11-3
ASSLGRGYQETQY
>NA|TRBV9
ASSVGTSGNTGELF
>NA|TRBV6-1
ASRRPTDQPQH
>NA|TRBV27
ASSLIQGETQY
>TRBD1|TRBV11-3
ASSLGQLQETQY
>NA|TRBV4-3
ASSRLTGNGYT
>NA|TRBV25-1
ASRVQEGGETQY
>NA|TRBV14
ASSQGQYNSPLH
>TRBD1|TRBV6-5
ASRSSHRGNTEAF
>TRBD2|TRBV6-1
ASTPTSGTPDTQY
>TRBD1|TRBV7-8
ASSLHYGTGSYNEQF
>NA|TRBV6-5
ASSLRGNTDTQY
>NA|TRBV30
AWSVGPGYGYT
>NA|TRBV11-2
ASSLHRVVGNTIY
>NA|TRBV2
ASAQVATNEKLF
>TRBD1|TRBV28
ASSLGDRGTYEQY